These 4 T cell receptor beta chains were sequenced from one sample in a study of cytotoxic CD8 clonotypes in ibrutinib-treated CLL (dated by TCRdb to 2020 to 2023). The library was obtained by the immunoSEQ multiplex PCR assay. Entries here come from immuneACCESS through TCRdb and include only in-frame sequences with V and J called. Some clones fail to appear in such tables; in the studies checked, an unresolved V gene covers under half of the shortfall, and the cause of the remainder is unknown. A total of some 200,000 clones appear in this sample, about four fifths of them only once. The ten largest make up about an eighth of the sample. The sample's time point, from its label and the paper: 12 to 13 months on ibrutinib. Sequencing was performed on PBMCs, taken after 12 months of ibrutinib treatment. The receptors derive from a human donor with chronic lymphocytic leukemia.

The chain is built from TRBV11-2 and TRBJ2-5; tentatively, D is TRBD1 (6 bases). V was trimmed by 5 bases and J by 0 bases, leaving 13 bases between them. CDR1 is SGHAT and CDR2 is FQNNGV in the germline V gene. The CDR3 contains 15 residues. CDR3 amino acids: CASSPQGADQETQYF. CDR3 nucleotide sequence: TGTGCCAGCAGCCCACAGGGTGCCGACCAAGAGACCCAGTACTTC.

This clone has just a few counts. The chain employs TRBV4-1 and TRBJ2-7; 7 bases fit TRBD2. Losses at the gene ends were 4 bases for V and 6 bases for J; bases not matched to a gene: 9. The CDR3 runs to 14 residues. The germline V gene encodes CDR1 MGHRA and CDR2 YSYEKL. The CDR3, as DNA: TGCGCCAGCAGCCTAGGACTAGGGCTGGGCGAGCAGTACTTC. Its protein is CASSLGLGLGEQYF.

This chain's CDR3 is CASSLSYGSSDTQYF. The CDR3 region has the DNA TGTGCCAGCAGTTTATCATACGGGAGCTCAGATACGCAGTATTTT. The chain has TRBV27 and TRBJ2-3, with D maybe TRBD2 (6 bases). This CDR3 spans 15 amino acids. With 0 bases removed from V and 4 bases from J, the gap between germline ends came to 11 bases. CDR1 and CDR2 from the germline V gene are MNHEY and SMNVEV (reference sequence).

The V gene is TRBV7-2, the J gene TRBJ1-2, with D perhaps matching TRBD1 (5 bases). The V gene lost 5 bases and the J gene lost 0 bases, with 19 bases spanning the gap. The V gene's germline CDR1 is SGHTA and CDR2 FQGNSA. The CDR3 is made up of 17 amino acids. CDR3 nucleotide sequence: TGTGCCAGCAGCCCCCGGGGCGGGACGCAGGCTAACTATGGCTACACCTTC. Protein product: CASSPRGGTQANYGYTF.